The clone carrying this TCR beta chain was picked up a small number of times. TCRdb re-analysed the RT-PCR reads in MiXCR, keeping a single row per CDR3 protein. The sample has about 570,000 distinct CDR3 sequences; approximately 10% are singletons. The entry originates in a study of response to subunit inactivated influenza vaccine. Trimming stripped 3 bases from V and 0 bases from J, with 15 bases between. CDR3 size: 17 residues. CDR1 and CDR2 (germline): SGHVS, FNYEAQ. The same data also went into a second study, on T cells expressing NK-cell markers. This second study notes: For TCR beta, cDNA was produced by 5'RACE template switching with UMIs.

The rearrangement joins TRBV7-6 to TRBJ2-1; no clear D gene. This TCR derives from a man aged 50 to 59 who received an inactivated influenza vaccine. The specimen comprised PBMCs from blood, sampled on the day of vaccination. CDR3 nucleotide sequence: TGTGCCAGCAGCTTGGTCCCCGGAGCAAGCTCCTACAATGAGCAGTTCTTC. It yields the protein CASSLVPGASSYNEQFF.